This TCR beta chain was found in a study of blood T cell repertoires in COVID-19. At the level of the study: The study drew acute and convalescent COVID-19 samples from the United States, Italy and Spain. In each case, the material was cDNA or gDNA derived from T cells, B-cell-depleted T cells, or PBMCs.

Looked up from germline, CDR1 is GTSNPN and CDR2 is SVGIG (reference sequence). Trimming took 0 bases from V and 5 from J, leaving 10 bases between them. This CDR3 has 13 residues. In the original analysis: Amplified reference gene primers provided the basis for estimating nucleated cell counts. Clones were sequenced by immunoSEQ multiplex PCR, and TCRdb holds only the in-frame ones, with some missing. D and trimming come from the DNA, and the V and J calls and clone size come from that table. The sample has about 16,000 clones, 70% to 75% seen once. Sequenced input: peripheral blood. V is TRBV30 and J is TRBJ1-1; D is perhaps TRBD1 (6 bases). The origin of this receptor is a man aged 60 to 69 with acute or convalescent COVID-19. CDR3 sequence: CAWSVGAGTEAFF. The CDR3 DNA sequence: TGTGCCTGGAGTGTGGGGGCTGGAACTGAAGCTTTCTTT.